The 2 T cell receptor beta chains presented below share a single source sample, sequenced in a study of CD4 and CD8 cells across lung adenocarcinoma regions. MiXCR, run by TCRdb on the PCR reads, gives a single entry per CDR3 protein. The repertoire holds approximately 3,000 distinct CDR3 sequences, with around three fifths as singletons. Sequenced material: CD4+ T cells from the margin of a lung tumor. All receptors derive from a female donor with lung adenocarcinoma. The CD4 and CD8 labels of this study may be unreliable.

This chain connects TRBV7-2 to TRBJ1-6; no reliable D call. Looked up from germline, CDR1 is SGHTA and CDR2 is FQGNSA. V was pared by 3 bases and J by 7 bases, with 13 bases between. There are 15 residues in the CDR3. As DNA, the CDR3 is TGTGCCAGCAGCTTCTTCAACGGACCAAATTCACCCCTCCACTTT. This codes for CASSFFNGPNSPLHF.

The V call is TRBV12-3 or TRBV12-4, the J call TRBJ2-1, with 14 positions matching TRBD2. This CDR3 has 15 amino acids. Trimming removed 5 bases from V and 10 bases from J; junction bases left unmatched: 7. This chain's CDR3 is CASSPSGLAGVEQFF. In DNA form, the CDR3 reads TGTGCCAGCAGTCCATCGGGACTAGCGGGAGTAGAGCAGTTCTTC.